This T cell receptor (beta chain) was found in a study of CD8+CD57+ T cells in acquired aplastic anemia. In germline, CDR1 is LNHNV, CDR2 YYDKDF (reference sequence). Trimming pared 6 bases from V and 1 base from J, leaving 7 bases between. The length of the CDR3 is 14 residues. The template for TCR beta VDJ and CDR3 sequence profiling was genomic DNA. TCRdb itself ran the reads through MiXCR, one entry per CDR3 protein. The sample contains approximately 200,000 distinct CDR3 sequences, roughly half of which appear only once. This TCR derives from a human donor in good health, serving as a control. V gene TRBV15 combines with J gene TRBJ1-6, with D possibly matching TRBD1 (6 bases). Sequencing used sorted CD4+, CD8+, or CD8+CD57+ T cells (not recorded which) from PBMCs. The CDR3 coding sequence is TGTGCCACCAGTGGACAGTCCTATAATTCACCCCTCCACTTT. Encoded protein: CATSGQSYNSPLHF.